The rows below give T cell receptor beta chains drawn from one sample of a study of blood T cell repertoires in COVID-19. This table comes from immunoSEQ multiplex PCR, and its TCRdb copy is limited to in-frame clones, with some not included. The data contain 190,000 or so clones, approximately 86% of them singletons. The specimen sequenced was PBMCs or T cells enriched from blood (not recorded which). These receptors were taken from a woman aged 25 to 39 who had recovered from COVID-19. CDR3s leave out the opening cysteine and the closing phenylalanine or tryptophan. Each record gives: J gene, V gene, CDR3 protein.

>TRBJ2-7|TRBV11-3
ASSLRGTYEQY
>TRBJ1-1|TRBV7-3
ASSSWGDPENTEAF
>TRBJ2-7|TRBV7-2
ASSTSGGSSYEQY
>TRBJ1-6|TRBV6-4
ASSQTGFNSPLH
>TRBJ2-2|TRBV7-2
ASSLNGRATGELF
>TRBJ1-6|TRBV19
ASSPYRGGNSPLH
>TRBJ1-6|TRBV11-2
ASSPRQGLSSPLH
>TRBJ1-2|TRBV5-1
ASSLGDGTSYGYT
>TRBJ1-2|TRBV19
ASSIPTSANYGYT
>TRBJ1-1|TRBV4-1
ASSQDLEGGTEAF
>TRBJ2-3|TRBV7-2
ASRTGDTQY
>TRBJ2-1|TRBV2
ASSVGTTDNEQF
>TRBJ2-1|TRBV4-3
ASSQGTGKRLGSWEQF
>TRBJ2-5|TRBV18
ASSPNRVETQY
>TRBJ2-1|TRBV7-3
ASSPRWTGGLGNEQF
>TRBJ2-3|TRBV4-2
ASSLIAGTGTDTQY
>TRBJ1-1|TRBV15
ATSREATVNTEAF
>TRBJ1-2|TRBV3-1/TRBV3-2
ASSAHPGTGGFYGYT
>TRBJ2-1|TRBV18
ASSPPLAGGGDEQF
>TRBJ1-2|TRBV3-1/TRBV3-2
ASSPGLEAIYGYT
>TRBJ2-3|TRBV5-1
ASSPEGSGRVTDTQY
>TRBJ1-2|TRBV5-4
ASSPPTGQGVGYT
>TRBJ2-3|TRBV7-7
ASSLTGGTDTQY
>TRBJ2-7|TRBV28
ASSTNRDLSSYEQY
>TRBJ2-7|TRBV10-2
ASSESRTGLSYEQY
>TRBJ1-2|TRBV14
ASSQDLATNYGYT
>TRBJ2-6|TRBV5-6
ASKNVRVGTGANVLT
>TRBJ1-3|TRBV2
ATNDGVAGNTIY
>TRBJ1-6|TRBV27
ASSRLDTSGSPLH
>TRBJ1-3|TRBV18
ASSPWDSRKGNTIY
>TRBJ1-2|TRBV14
ASSPRQTADLGYT
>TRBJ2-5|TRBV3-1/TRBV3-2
ASSPIAGGLQETQY
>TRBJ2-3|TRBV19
ASSTWTSGRDTQY
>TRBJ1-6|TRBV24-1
ATSDSSDGSSPLH
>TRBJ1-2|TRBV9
ASSPLDSAGGYT
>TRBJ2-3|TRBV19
ASSIGSSARTDTQY
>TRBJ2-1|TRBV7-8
ASSFSVTYNEQF
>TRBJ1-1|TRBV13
ASSPPGGGTEAF
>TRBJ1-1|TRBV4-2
ASSQEEGTARRGAF
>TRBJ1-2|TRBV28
ASSLPQGAYSGYT
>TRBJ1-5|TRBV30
AWTGTGLGQPQH
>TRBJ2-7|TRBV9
ASSVVDRGFYEQY
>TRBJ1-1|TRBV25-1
ASRPGTGVNTEAF
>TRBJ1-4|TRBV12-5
ASGVGDTPNEKLF
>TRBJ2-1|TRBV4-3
ASSQVQKSYNEQF
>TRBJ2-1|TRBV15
ATSRDEEGEQF
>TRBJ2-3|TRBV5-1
ASSLQGTDTQY
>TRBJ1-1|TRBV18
ASSGPGGHTEAF
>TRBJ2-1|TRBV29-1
SVVGEQF
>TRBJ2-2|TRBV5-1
ASSATYRGRRTGELF
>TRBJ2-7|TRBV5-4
ASSLVQGKLDEQY
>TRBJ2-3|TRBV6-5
ASKTGEIGTDTQY
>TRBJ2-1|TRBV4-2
ASSPKRLGNYNEQF
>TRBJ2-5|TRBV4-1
ASSQVRERGTGGETQY
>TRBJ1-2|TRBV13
ASSSWTDSYGYT